The rows below give T cell receptor beta chains drawn from one sample of a study of blood T cell repertoires in COVID-19. Only in-frame clones appear in the TCRdb table, and some are missing; sequencing was by immunoSEQ multiplex PCR. The sample has about 480,000 clones; 88% are singletons. The sample comprised PBMCs or T cells enriched from blood (not recorded which). The source is a middle-aged woman who had recovered from COVID-19. Both conserved end residues are part of each CDR3. The D gene is left open where the match is weak. Some rows mark clone size as missing; the rest say once, few, many or name a class of expanded clone.

J gene	clone size	D gene	V gene	CDR3 length	CDR3 protein	CDR3 DNA
TRBJ1-1	NA	TRBD1	TRBV7-2	14	CASSLRGQGLWAFF	TGTGCCAGCAGCTTAAGAGGACAGGGGCTGTGGGCTTTCTTT
TRBJ2-1	NA	NA	TRBV7-2	13	CASSLDTYNEQFF	TGTGCCAGCAGCTTGGACACTTACAATGAGCAGTTCTTC
TRBJ2-2	NA	NA	TRBV7-2	15	CASSLKLGGTGELFF	TGTGCCAGCAGCTTAAAGCTAGGCGGCACCGGGGAGCTGTTTTTT
TRBJ1-5	NA	NA	TRBV19	16	CASSRSAGYSNQPQHF	TGTGCCAGTAGTAGGAGTGCAGGGTATAGCAATCAGCCCCAGCATTTT
TRBJ2-1	NA	TRBD2	TRBV11-3	16	CASSLEGLAGGNEQFF	TGTGCCAGCAGCTTAGAGGGACTAGCGGGAGGTAATGAGCAGTTCTTC
TRBJ1-6	NA	TRBD1	TRBV13	16	CASSLSDGTDNSPLHF	TGTGCCAGCAGCCTCTCGGACGGGACAGATAATTCACCCCTCCACTTT
TRBJ1-3	NA	TRBD1	TRBV3-1/TRBV3-2	17	CASSQDGLTGHGNTIYF	TGTGCCAGCAGCCAAGATGGGTTGACAGGGCATGGAAACACCATATATTTT
TRBJ2-1	NA	TRBD2	TRBV7-2	17	CASSLGVAGGRGNEQFF	TGTGCCAGCAGCTTAGGAGTAGCGGGAGGGAGGGGCAATGAGCAGTTCTTC
TRBJ2-2	NA	TRBD2	TRBV7-2	18	CASSFSLAGGRGTGELFF	TGTGCCAGCAGCTTCTCTCTAGCGGGAGGGCGGGGCACCGGGGAGCTGTTTTTT
TRBJ1-6	NA	NA	TRBV7-9	17	CASTSEVGGLPRSPLHF	TGTGCCAGCACCTCCGAGGTGGGGGGGCTACCTAGATCACCCCTCCACTTT
TRBJ2-5	NA	TRBD2	TRBV12-5	14	CASGSLSGGETQYF	TGTGCTAGTGGTTCCCTTAGCGGGGGGGAGACCCAGTACTTC
TRBJ1-6	NA	TRBD1	TRBV7-2	15	CASSLTPGGGSPLHF	TGTGCCAGCAGCTTAACGCCAGGGGGTGGATCACCCCTCCACTTT
TRBJ2-1	NA	TRBD2	TRBV5-1	18	CASSLPGLAANHYNEQFF	TGCGCCAGCAGCCTCCCGGGACTAGCGGCGAATCATTACAATGAGCAGTTCTTC
TRBJ2-3	NA	NA	TRBV3-1/TRBV3-2	12	CASSSTGDTQYF	TGTGCCAGCAGCTCCACAGGGGATACGCAGTATTTT
TRBJ2-7	NA	NA	TRBV2	12	CASRLTGIEQYF	TGTGCCAGCAGACTAACAGGGATCGAGCAGTACTTC
TRBJ1-1	NA	NA	TRBV7-6	15	CASSLSPGSATEAFF	TGTGCCAGCAGCCTATCCCCAGGTTCTGCAACTGAAGCTTTCTTT
TRBJ1-1	NA	TRBD1	TRBV30	16	CAWRGDRGLFNTEAFF	TGTGCCTGGAGGGGGGACAGGGGGTTATTTAACACTGAAGCTTTCTTT
TRBJ2-7	NA	NA	TRBV4-3	17	CASSQGGLADSSYEQYF	TGCGCCAGCAGCCAAGGAGGTCTAGCAGATAGTTCCTACGAGCAGTACTTC
TRBJ1-1	NA	NA	TRBV4-3	14	CASSTVPRNTEAFF	TGCGCCAGCAGCACAGTCCCACGGAACACTGAAGCTTTCTTT
TRBJ1-6	NA	NA	TRBV15	15	CATTDDLAGHQPLHF	TGTGCCACCACCGACGACCTCGCGGGGCATCAACCCCTCCACTTT
TRBJ2-5	NA	NA	TRBV9	17	CASSPSILRTAQETQYF	TGTGCCAGCAGCCCTTCAATACTCAGGACAGCACAAGAGACCCAGTACTTC
TRBJ1-1	NA	NA	TRBV3-1/TRBV3-2	13	CASSQGSGVEAFF	TGTGCCAGCAGCCAAGGATCAGGGGTTGAAGCTTTCTTT
TRBJ2-3	NA	TRBD2	TRBV5-1	15	CASSLAGGPSDTQYF	TGCGCCAGCAGCTTGGCGGGAGGGCCGTCAGATACGCAGTATTTT
TRBJ2-1	NA	TRBD1	TRBV24-1	16	CATSGLRDRGYNEQFF	TGTGCCACCAGTGGTCTCCGGGACAGGGGTTACAATGAGCAGTTCTTC
TRBJ1-4	NA	TRBD1	TRBV6-5	15	CASSETGGMVEKLFF	TGTGCCAGCAGCGAGACAGGGGGCATGGTGGAAAAACTGTTTTTT
TRBJ2-5	NA	NA	TRBV7-7	16	CASSLNPGQIAETQYF	TGTGCTAGCAGCCTAAACCCGGGACAAATAGCAGAGACCCAGTACTTC
TRBJ2-5	NA	TRBD2	TRBV2	14	CASRPTSSQETQYF	TGTGCCAGCAGACCGACTAGCAGCCAAGAGACCCAGTACTTC
TRBJ1-1	NA	NA	TRBV24-1	15	CATSGLGQGNTEAFF	TGTGCCACCAGTGGTTTGGGACAAGGAAACACTGAAGCTTTCTTT
TRBJ2-1	NA	TRBD2	TRBV2	13	CASSEGTSGEQFF	TGTGCCAGCAGTGAGGGGACTAGTGGTGAGCAGTTCTTC
TRBJ2-5	NA	NA	TRBV30	16	CAWSVAPMALTETQYF	TGTGCCTGGAGTGTTGCCCCGATGGCCCTCACGGAGACCCAGTACTTC
TRBJ2-3	NA	TRBD2	TRBV19	15	CASTPSGGLGDTQYF	TGTGCCAGTACCCCTAGCGGGGGTCTTGGGGATACGCAGTATTTT
TRBJ1-2	NA	NA	TRBV4-3	16	CASSQDRSGGKEGYTF	TGCGCCAGCAGCCAAGATCGCTCCGGGGGGAAGGAGGGCTACACCTTC
TRBJ1-2	once	NA	TRBV6-5	13	CASLQGRNYGYTF	TGTGCCAGCCTACAAGGGAGGAACTATGGCTACACCTTC
TRBJ2-7	NA	NA	TRBV4-1	15	CASSSGLLSSYEQYF	TGCGCCAGCAGCTCTGGGCTCCTTAGCTCCTACGAGCAGTACTTC
TRBJ2-3	NA	NA	TRBV13	16	CASSLKGGVSTDTQYF	TGTGCCAGCAGCTTAAAAGGCGGGGTTAGCACAGATACGCAGTATTTT
TRBJ2-2	NA	NA	TRBV10-3	16	CAISDAAGLSTGELFF	TGTGCCATCAGTGACGCGGCGGGTCTAAGTACCGGGGAGCTGTTTTTT
TRBJ2-7	NA	TRBD1	TRBV12-3/TRBV12-4	12	CASTIGTVEQYF	TGTGCCAGCACCATTGGGACAGTCGAGCAGTACTTC
TRBJ2-1	NA	NA	TRBV6-4	13	CASSSTRYNEQFF	TGTGCCAGCAGTTCCACCAGATACAATGAGCAGTTCTTC
TRBJ1-2	NA	TRBD1	TRBV18	16	CASSPRDRGRVGGYTF	TGTGCCAGCTCACCGCGGGACAGGGGGCGAGTAGGTGGCTACACCTTC
TRBJ2-7	few	TRBD1	TRBV27	14	CASSLRGTGDEQYF	TGTGCCAGCAGTTTACGGGGGACAGGGGACGAGCAGTACTTC
TRBJ2-7	once	TRBD2	TRBV4-3	16	CASSQDSGRWSYEQYF	TGCGCCAGCAGCCAAGATAGCGGGAGGTGGTCGTACGAGCAGTACTTC
TRBJ1-5	NA	NA	TRBV12-3/TRBV12-4	13	CASSRTGNQPQHF	TGTGCCAGCAGTCGGACAGGCAATCAGCCCCAGCATTTT
TRBJ2-7	few	NA	TRBV6-2/TRBV6-3	17	CASSLLLETPSSYEQYF	TGTGCCAGCAGTTTGTTACTAGAGACTCCTAGCTCCTACGAGCAGTACTTC
TRBJ1-2	NA	TRBD1	TRBV10-1	14	CASSEPGTVYGYTF	TGCGCCAGCAGTGAGCCGGGGACAGTCTATGGCTACACCTTC
TRBJ1-2	NA	TRBD1	TRBV19	15	CASSIGTGGGYGYTF	TGTGCCAGTAGTATAGGTACAGGGGGCGGGTATGGCTACACCTTC
TRBJ2-1	NA	NA	TRBV19	15	CASSPDRTHYNEQFF	TGTGCCAGTAGCCCCGACAGAACCCACTACAATGAGCAGTTCTTC
TRBJ1-1	NA	NA	TRBV5-1	16	CASSLEPTGRNTEAFF	TGCGCCAGCAGCTTGGAGCCCACAGGGCGGAACACTGAAGCTTTCTTT
TRBJ2-5	NA	NA	TRBV24-1	13	CATSDSGSETQYF	TGTGCCACCAGTGATTCAGGGTCGGAGACCCAGTACTTC
TRBJ2-1	NA	NA	TRBV7-2	15	CASSLGLVSYNEQFF	TGTGCCAGCAGCTTAGGACTCGTCTCCTACAATGAGCAGTTCTTC
TRBJ1-2	NA	NA	TRBV5-1	12	CASTDSNYGYTF	TGCGCCAGCACTGACTCTAACTATGGCTACACCTTC
TRBJ2-7	NA	NA	TRBV6-5	11	CASSSGNEQYF	TGTGCCAGCAGTTCAGGGAACGAGCAGTACTTC
TRBJ2-7	NA	NA	TRBV5-1	14	CASSLGQGIWEQYF	TGCGCCAGCAGCTTGGGTCAGGGAATTTGGGAGCAGTACTTC
TRBJ1-2	few	NA	TRBV19	14	CASSSRQDSYGYTF	TGTGCCAGTAGTAGTCGACAGGATTCCTATGGCTACACCTTC
TRBJ1-1	NA	TRBD1	TRBV6-5	16	CASSYSPTGWNTEAFF	TGTGCCAGCAGTTACTCGCCGACAGGGTGGAACACTGAAGCTTTCTTT
TRBJ2-3	NA	TRBD2	TRBV5-6	13	CASSPVGGDTQYF	TGTGCCAGCAGCCCGGTCGGGGGGGATACGCAGTATTTT